Listed here are 30 T cell receptor beta chains from one sample, sequenced in a study of blood T cell repertoires in COVID-19. Measured with immunoSEQ multiplex PCR; TCRdb has only the in-frame clones, and not every one. The sample consists of some 290,000 clones, about nine tenths of them appearing once. Sequenced: peripheral blood. The receptors originated from a woman aged 45-65 years who had recovered from COVID-19.

The chain carries TRBV5-6 and TRBJ2-7, with 11 bases that match TRBD2. The ends lost 1 base at V and 7 bases at J; junction bases unmatched: 10. CDR3 length: 16 residues. Per germline, CDR1 SGHDT and CDR2 YYEEEE. The CDR3 loop reads CASSLLLAGAPGEQYF. The CDR3 DNA is TGTGCCAGCAGCTTGTTACTAGCGGGGGCACCAGGGGAGCAGTACTTC.

This sequence joins TRBV5-6 and TRBJ2-7, with 10 nucleotides matching TRBD1. The V gene's germline CDR1 is SGHDT and CDR2 YYEEEE. The CDR3 spans 15 residues. The V segment lost 3 bases and the J segment 1 base; nucleotides outside the gene matches: 4. The CDR3 protein is CASSWRTGGSYEQYF. CDR3 in DNA: TGTGCCAGCAGCTGGAGGACAGGGGGATCCTACGAGCAGTACTTC.

The chain combines TRBV7-9 with TRBJ1-1; 12 bases agree with TRBD1. Per germline, CDR1 SEHNR and CDR2 FQNEAQ (reference sequence). The ends lost 5 bases at V and 6 bases at J; junction bases unmatched: 4. This CDR3 contains 14 residues. CDR3 in DNA: TGTGCCAGCAGCCAGGGACAGGGGGCCCCTGAAGCTTTCTTT. Translating it yields CASSQGQGAPEAFF.

The chain combines TRBV6-6 with TRBJ1-2; 7 bases are a match to TRBD1. The CDR3 extends over 13 amino acids. J gave up 4 bases and V 6 bases, and 5 bases lay outside the gene matches. Germline V CDR1 and CDR2: MNHNY, SVGAGI (reference sequence). The CDR3 DNA reads as TGTGCCAGCAGACTCAGGGGGATCTATGGCTACACCTTC. Translation gives CASRLRGIYGYTF.

The chain employs TRBV19 and TRBJ2-1; D might be TRBD1 (5 bases). This CDR3 is built from 11 residues. The V gene's germline CDR1 is LNHDA and CDR2 SQIVND (reference sequence). V lost 7 bases and J lost 8, with 9 bases in between. The CDR3 bases are TGTGCCAGTAAGGGCAGGGATGAGCAGTTCTTC. Protein product: CASKGRDEQFF.

This clone was seen just once. The J gene is TRBJ2-6, the V gene TRBV2, with a weak D call TRBD1 (5 bases). V was pared by 6 bases and J by 10 bases, with 19 bases between. Germline CDR1 and CDR2: SNHLY and FYNNEI. The CDR3 is made up of 15 amino acids. This CDR3 reads CASSPPGWGLNVLTF. The CDR3 DNA reads TGTGCCAGCAGCCCCCCCGGGTGGGGCCTAAACGTCCTGACTTTC.

This rearrangement joins TRBV3-1 (or the pseudogene TRBV3-2) to TRBJ2-1; D not certain. Deletions cut 8 bases from V and 0 bases from J, with 14 bases between. Germline V gives CDR1 LGHDT, CDR2 YNNKEL (reference sequence). CDR3 length: 15 amino acids. As DNA, the CDR3 is TGTGCCAGCCACTCGAGGAGAAACTCCTACAATGAGCAGTTCTTC. Protein product: CASHSRRNSYNEQFF.

This chain connects TRBV7-8 to TRBJ2-1; TRBD1 aligns across 7 bases. Germline V CDR1 and CDR2: SGHVS, FQNEAQ. Unmatched junction bases numbered 2, after V lost 0 bases and J lost 15 bases. The CDR3 is 11 residues long. The CDR3 DNA sequence: TGTGCCAGCAGCTTAGCGACAGGGTTGTTCTTC. Its translation: CASSLATGLFF.

The rearrangement joins TRBV4-3 to TRBJ2-1; tentatively, D is TRBD1 (6 bases). Between the trimmed V and J ends, which lost 1 base and 15 bases, there was a span of 13 bases. Germline CDR1 LGHNA, CDR2 YSLEER. The CDR3 consists of 12 residues. CDR3 protein: CASSQGGLPAFF. DNA of the CDR3: TGCGCCAGCAGCCAAGGGGGGCTACCTGCGTTCTTC.

This clone was observed once. The rearrangement joins TRBV11-3 to TRBJ2-1, with TRBD2 matching over 10 bases. Germline V CDR1 and CDR2: SGHNT, YENEEA. V gave up 3 bases and J gave up 7 bases; unmatched junction bases: 3. This CDR3 region has 14 residues. CDR3 nucleotide sequence: TGTGCCAGCAGCTTTCGGACTAGCGGAAATGAGCAGTTCTTC. It encodes CASSFRTSGNEQFF.

The V gene is TRBV4-1, the J gene TRBJ1-1, with D perhaps matching TRBD1 (5 bases). The V end lost 0 bases, the J end lost 3 bases, and 11 bases lay between the germline ends. CDR1 and CDR2 from the germline V gene are MGHRA and YSYEKL. CDR3 length: 15 amino acids. CDR3 in amino acids: CASSQEDKRYTEAFF. The CDR3 region has the DNA TGCGCCAGCAGCCAAGAGGACAAAAGGTACACTGAAGCTTTCTTT.

This sequence joins TRBV3-1 (or the pseudogene TRBV3-2) and TRBJ1-1, with 9 bases identical to TRBD1. V trimming: 4 bases; J trimming: 10 bases; junction bases outside the gene matches: 7. The CDR3 loop spans 13 amino acids. Germline CDR1 is LGHDT and CDR2 is YNNKEL (reference sequence). Here the CDR3 reads CASSPTGGFGAFF. In DNA, the CDR3 is TGTGCCAGCAGCCCCACAGGGGGCTTTGGAGCTTTCTTT.

This clone has just one count. The CDR3 sequence is CASSSPGTTSGNTIYF. CDR3 bases: TGTGCCAGCAGCTCCCCCGGGACAACCTCTGGAAACACCATATATTTT. The chain uses TRBV7-2 and TRBJ1-3; TRBD1 is a possible D gene (6 bases). The CDR3 covers 16 residues. V was pared by 4 bases and J by 0 bases, with 13 bases between. The V gene's germline CDR1 is SGHTA and CDR2 FQGNSA.

Here the CDR3 DNA reads TGTGCCAGCAGTCTGGACAGAGTACATGAAGCTTTCTTT. Protein: CASSLDRVHEAFF. The V and J genes are TRBV6-2 or TRBV6-3 and TRBJ1-1; tentatively, D is TRBD1 (6 bases). This CDR3 spans 13 amino acids. Germline V gene data show CDR1 as MNHEY and CDR2 as SVGEGT. Trimming cost V 5 bases and J 7 bases, with 14 bases left between them.

The chain couples TRBV10-3 to TRBJ2-3, with 9 bases lining up with TRBD2. The CDR3 length is 14 residues. V lost 8 bases and J lost 2; bases outside the gene matches: 5. Germline V gene sequence: CDR1 ENHRY, CDR2 SYGVKD. Here the CDR3 DNA reads TGTGCCATCCAAAGCGGGGGGAACACAGATACGCAGTATTTT. The encoded protein is CAIQSGGNTDTQYF.

This chain connects TRBV28 to TRBJ2-7; TRBD1 matches 8 bases. CDR1 and CDR2 (germline): MDHEN, SYDVKM. V lost 5 bases and J lost 2; bases outside the gene matches: 11. This CDR3 spans 16 amino acids. In DNA, the CDR3 is TGTGCCAGCAGTCCACTGGGACAGGATTGGACCTACGAGCAGTACTTC. It encodes CASSPLGQDWTYEQYF. Drawing the rest from reference TRBV28 and TRBJ2-7, the complete variable domain is DVKVTQSSRYLVKRTGEKVFLECVQDMDHENMFWYRQDPGLGLRLIYFSYDVKMKEKGDIPEGYSVSREKKERFSLILESASTNQTSMYLCASSPLGQDWTYEQYFGPGTRLTVT.

The chain is built from TRBV27 and TRBJ2-1; TRBD1 might be the D (6 bases). The CDR3 runs to 14 residues. Germline CDR1 is MNHEY and CDR2 is SMNVEV (reference sequence). Between the trimmed V and J ends, which lost 4 bases and 4 bases, there was a span of 11 bases. This CDR3 reads CASSSDRYYNEQFF. In DNA, the CDR3 is TGTGCCAGCAGTTCAGACAGGTATTACAATGAGCAGTTCTTC.

This chain links TRBV27 with TRBJ2-7, with TRBD1 identical over 9 bases. V gave up 1 base and J gave up 2 bases; unmatched junction bases: 0. This CDR3 comprises 14 residues. CDR1 and CDR2 (germline): MNHEY, SMNVEV (reference sequence). CDR3 sequence: CASSLWTGAYEQYF. The CDR3 DNA is TGTGCCAGCAGTTTATGGACAGGGGCCTACGAGCAGTACTTC.

The J gene is TRBJ1-2, the V gene TRBV7-8; 7 bases align to TRBD1. Germline assignment: CDR1 SGHVS and CDR2 FQNEAQ. The CDR3 is 16 residues long. With 5 bases clipped from V and 5 bases from J, the junction kept 14 bases outside the gene matches. CDR3 DNA: TGTGCCAGCAGCCCTTACGGGACAGCAAGTTATTATGGCTACACCTTC. Amino acid sequence: CASSPYGTASYYGYTF.

This chain uses TRBV7-2 with TRBJ1-1; TRBD1 might be the D (5 bases). The germline V and J ends were trimmed by 5 bases and 6 bases, with 16 bases remaining between them. Germline V gives CDR1 SGHTA, CDR2 FQGNSA. This CDR3 is 14 amino acids long. CDR3: CASSPLGGTAEAFF. The CDR3 DNA reads as TGTGCCAGCAGCCCCTTGGGGGGTACAGCTGAAGCTTTCTTT. Together with reference TRBV7-2 and TRBJ1-1, the CDR3 gives the full variable domain: GAGVSQSPSNKVTEKGKDVELRCDPISGHTALYWYRQSLGQGLEFLIYFQGNSAPDKSGLPSDRFSAERTGGSVSTLTIQRTQQEDSAVYLCASSPLGGTAEAFFGQGTRLTVV.

CDR3: CASSFRDSQPQHF. CDR3 nucleotide sequence: TGTGCCAGCAGCTTCCGGGATAGTCAGCCCCAGCATTTT. The chain combines TRBV5-5 with TRBJ1-5, with no clear D. Germline CDR1 is SGHKS and CDR2 is YYEKEE (reference sequence). V shed 2 bases and J shed 6 bases, with 9 bases lying between them. The length of the CDR3 is 13 residues.

The chain links TRBV27 to TRBJ2-1; 8 bases are shared with TRBD2. Per germline, CDR1 MNHEY and CDR2 SMNVEV (reference sequence). CDR3 length: 13 residues. Unmatched junction bases numbered 7, after V lost 6 bases and J lost 9 bases. This CDR3 reads CASRPTSGSEQFF. The CDR3 DNA reads TGTGCCAGCAGACCCACTAGCGGTAGTGAGCAGTTCTTC.

The chain combines TRBV3-1 (or the pseudogene TRBV3-2) with TRBJ2-7; D ambiguous. The V gene lost 2 bases and the J gene lost 0 bases, with 23 bases spanning the gap. This CDR3 comprises 19 residues. Germline lookup yields CDR1 LGHDT and CDR2 YNNKEL (reference sequence). The CDR3 region is CASSQLAASSAELSYEQYF. CDR3 coding DNA: TGTGCCAGCAGCCAACTTGCCGCCAGTTCGGCGGAGCTCTCCTACGAGCAGTACTTC.

On this clone: The junction differs from germline at one of its ends, possibly a read error. This sequence joins TRBV5-1 and TRBJ2-1; no clear D. The germline V gene has CDR1 SGHRS and CDR2 YFSETQ. This CDR3 has 13 residues. The CDR3 coding sequence is TGCGCCAGCAGGTTGGGTAGCAACAATGAGCAGTTCTTC. This codes for CASRLGSNNEQFF.

The gene calls are TRBV27 and TRBJ2-7; tentative D call: TRBD1 (6 bases). The CDR3 covers 15 residues. Germline CDR1 is MNHEY and CDR2 is SMNVEV (reference sequence). The V end was cut by 3 bases, the J end by 2 bases, with 14 bases between. For the CDR3, the DNA is TGTGCCAGCAGTTTTACGACAGGACTCACCTACGAGCAGTACTTC. Its protein is CASSFTTGLTYEQYF.

The chain couples TRBV30 to TRBJ2-7, with 9 bases lining up with TRBD1. There are 14 residues in the CDR3. V was pared by 4 bases and J by 5 bases, with 9 bases of the junction left unmatched. CDR1 and CDR2 (germline): GTSNPN, SVGIG (reference sequence). This chain's CDR3 is CAWTSGTGSHEQYF. The CDR3 nucleotides read TGTGCCTGGACCTCCGGGACAGGGTCCCACGAGCAGTACTTC.

This chain uses TRBV4-3 with TRBJ2-7, with TRBD1 matching 7 bases. CDR1 LGHNA and CDR2 YSLEER come from the germline V gene. The CDR3 has 16 amino acids. After removal of 4 bases from V and 3 bases from J, the junction contained 12 bases not matched to a gene. The CDR3 DNA reads TGCGCCAGCAGCCTACAACAGGGGAACAGGGGCTACGAGCAGTACTTC. Translation: CASSLQQGNRGYEQYF.

The chain combines TRBV3-1 (or the pseudogene TRBV3-2) with TRBJ1-1, with TRBD1 identical over 10 bases. V lost 9 bases and J lost 0; bases outside the gene matches: 4. Germline assignment: CDR1 LGHDT and CDR2 YNNKEL (reference sequence). This CDR3 spans 14 amino acids. In DNA, the CDR3 is TGTGCCAGTACGGGACAGGGGATGAACACTGAAGCTTTCTTT. It yields the protein CASTGQGMNTEAFF.

A few counts support this clone. The V and J genes are TRBV18 and TRBJ2-6; D is possibly TRBD2 (5 bases). This CDR3 is built from 19 residues. Trimming left V 1 base short and J 0 bases short, with 16 bases between. In germline, CDR1 is KGHSH, CDR2 LQKENI. CDR3 amino acids: CASSPLNLALISGANVLTF. The CDR3 nucleotides read TGTGCCAGCTCACCACTGAATCTAGCCCTCATCTCTGGGGCCAACGTCCTGACTTTC.

The chain joins TRBV11-2 to TRBJ2-7; 12 bases fit TRBD2. This CDR3 is 15 amino acids long. CDR1 is SGHAT, CDR2 FQNNGV, per germline. The V and J ends lost 5 bases and 6 bases, in that order; junction bases with no gene match: 8. CDR3 nucleotides: TGTGCCAGCAGCCATAACCTAGCGGGAGGGCGCGAGCAGTACTTC. Translation gives CASSHNLAGGREQYF.